Sequencing of this T cell receptor (beta chain) was carried out in a study of OX40 agonist ivuxolimab in advanced cancers. Overall study: Dose-escalation subjects each had hepatocellular carcinoma, melanoma, renal cell or head and neck cancer.

Germline CDR1 is KGHSH and CDR2 is LQKENI. Trimming cost V 4 bases and J 1 base; bases outside gene matches: 5. The CDR3 spans 15 residues. Assay: immunoSEQ multiplex PCR; the TCRdb copy retains only in-frame clones and omits some. The sample yields approximately 70,000 clones, roughly 80% seen once. The chain employs TRBV18 and TRBJ1-1; TRBD1 matches 8 bases. This specimen consisted of CD4+ or CD8+ T cells sorted from blood, obtained in a trial of the OX40 agonist ivuxolimab. This receptor was taken from an adult with an advanced solid tumor such as melanoma, head and neck, liver or kidney cancer. The CDR3 coding sequence is TGTGCCAGCTCACTGGGACAGGTACCGAACACTGAAGCTTTCTTT. Its protein product is CASSLGQVPNTEAFF. Filled out from reference TRBV18 and TRBJ1-1, the complete variable domain reads NAGVMQNPRHLVRRRGQEARLRCSPMKGHSHVYWYRQLPEEGLKFMVYLQKENIIDESGMPKERFSAEFPKEGPSILRIQQVVRGDSAAYFCASSLGQVPNTEAFFGQGTRLTVV.